This TCR beta chain was profiled in a study of blood T cell repertoires in COVID-19. In the study overall: T cells, B-cell-depleted T cells, or PBMCs supplied cDNA or gDNA.

TCRdb keeps only in-frame clones here, not all; method: immunoSEQ multiplex PCR. There are roughly 250,000 clones in the sample; around 82% occur only once, and 4.9% lies in the top ten. Germline lookup yields CDR1 ENHRY and CDR2 SYGVKD. This CDR3 has 13 amino acids. V was cut by 6 bases and J by 1 base, with 10 bases left in between. J is TRBJ2-7 and V is TRBV10-3; D not resolved. Sequencing was done on a sample of peripheral blood. The receptor comes from a woman aged 80 or over with active or convalescent COVID-19. Here the CDR3 reads CAIRGQQSYEQYF. DNA of the CDR3: TGTGCCATCAGGGGCCAGCAGTCCTACGAGCAGTACTTC.